This T cell receptor beta chain was documented in a study of tumour-infiltrating T cells in Burkitt lymphoma. The germline gives CDR1 MNHEY, CDR2 SVGAGI. J lost 8 bases, V lost 5 bases, and 7 bases had no gene match. This CDR3 has 13 residues. Some clones are missing from TCRdb's copy, which holds only in-frame ones; the method was immunoSEQ multiplex PCR. The table has around 1,600 clones, roughly 13% seen once. The V gene is TRBV6-5, the J gene TRBJ1-2; 8 bases fit TRBD1. This TCR came from a human donor with Burkitt lymphoma. Sequenced sample: tumor tissue. CDR3 amino acids: CASSPQGAVGYTF. The DNA for the CDR3 is TGTGCCAGCAGTCCCCAGGGGGCTGTGGGCTACACCTTC.